These 18 T cell receptor beta chains originate from one sample sequenced in a study of lymphopenia after photon versus proton radiotherapy. Profiled with immunoSEQ multiplex PCR; TCRdb holds only in-frame clones, not every one. The sample has fewer than 35,000 clones; about 88% are singletons. The input for sequencing was peripheral blood, taken from a patient treated with proton-based radiotherapy. Every receptor here comes from a woman in her 70s with pancreatic cancer. Some clones in this sample may be carry-over from other donors' samples.

The chain has TRBV6-1 and TRBJ1-4; D is ambiguous. Germline CDR1 reads MNHNS; CDR2 reads SASEGT. Trimming pared 6 bases from V and 4 bases from J, leaving 6 bases between. CDR3 length equals 12 residues. The CDR3 sequence: CASRRNNEKLFF. The CDR3 DNA sequence: TGTGCCAGCAGAAGAAATAATGAAAAACTGTTTTTT.

This clone is a singleton in its sample. The CDR3, as DNA: TGTGCCACTAGGACAGGGACCACCTACAATGAGCAGTTCTTC. It translates to CATRTGTTYNEQFF. This chain links TRBV19 with TRBJ2-1; 8 nucleotides line up with TRBD1. Germline CDR1 reads LNHDA; CDR2 reads SQIVND (reference sequence). J lost 2 bases, V lost 10 bases, and 7 bases had no gene match. This CDR3 has 14 amino acids. The entire variable domain, with the rest obtained from reference TRBV19 and TRBJ2-1, is as follows: DGGITQSPKYLFRKEGQNVTLSCEQNLNHDAMYWYRQDPGQGLRLIYYSQIVNDFQKGDIAEGYSVSREKKESFPLTVTSAQKNPTAFYLCATRTGTTYNEQFFGPGTRLTVL.

The chain recombines TRBV7-2 with TRBJ1-5; no reliable D call. The germline V and J ends were trimmed by 5 bases and 2 bases, with 13 bases remaining between them. Germline lookup yields CDR1 SGHTA and CDR2 FQGNSA. This CDR3 is built from 15 residues. CDR3 region: CASSAKVGGNQPQHF. Here the CDR3 DNA reads TGTGCCAGCAGCGCCAAGGTGGGAGGCAATCAGCCCCAGCATTTT.

The chain carries TRBV27 and TRBJ2-1; no clear D gene. CDR1 MNHEY and CDR2 SMNVEV come from the germline V gene (reference sequence). The CDR3 loop spans 17 amino acids. The V end was cut by 2 bases, the J end by 0 bases, with 14 bases between. The CDR3 DNA follows: TGTGCCAGCAGTTTAACCAAGCCCATCCTCTCCTACAATGAGCAGTTCTTC. It specifies CASSLTKPILSYNEQFF.

The rearrangement joins TRBV28 to TRBJ1-1; 8 bases align to TRBD1. The CDR3 is 15 amino acids. V dropped 8 bases and J dropped 1; count of bases not matched to a gene: 9. Germline-derived CDR1 and CDR2 are MDHEN and SYDVKM. CDR3 protein: CASGRRDRSNTEAFF. CDR3 DNA: TGTGCCAGCGGAAGAAGGGACAGGTCGAACACTGAAGCTTTCTTT.

This rearrangement joins TRBV14 to TRBJ2-7; no clear D. The CDR3 runs to 16 residues. Germline V gene data show CDR1 as SGHDN and CDR2 as FVKESK. V lost 0 bases and J lost 1, with 13 bases in between. This CDR3 reads CASSQDRGIGSYEQYF. The DNA of the CDR3 is TGTGCCAGCAGCCAAGATCGAGGAATTGGGTCCTACGAGCAGTACTTC.

This chain joins TRBV29-1 and TRBJ2-3; D is ambiguous. Trimming left V 4 bases short and J 0 bases short, with 17 bases between. There are 16 residues in the CDR3. From germline, CDR1 is SQVTM and CDR2 ANQGSEA. CDR3 in amino acids: CSVAGTTISSTDTQYF. CDR3 DNA: TGCAGCGTTGCGGGCACCACAATCTCTAGCACAGATACGCAGTATTTT.

This sequence joins TRBV29-1 and TRBJ2-1; 7 bases line up with TRBD2. The CDR3 is 13 amino acids. Trimming took 5 bases from V and 4 from J; bases not matched to a gene: 5. Germline CDR1 is SQVTM and CDR2 is ANQGSEA. The CDR3 sequence is CSVRTSWYNEQFF. The CDR3 DNA is TGCAGCGTTCGGACTAGTTGGTACAATGAGCAGTTCTTC.

The chain is built from TRBV15 and TRBJ2-3, with 11 bases identical to TRBD2. The CDR3 extends over 16 amino acids. V lost 2 bases to trimming and J lost 5 bases; unmatched junction nucleotides: 6. The germline CDR1 and CDR2 sequences are LNHNV and YYDKDF (reference sequence). The CDR3 DNA follows: TGTGCCACCAGCAGACTACTAGCGGGAGTCGGAGATACGCAGTATTTT. Its protein product is CATSRLLAGVGDTQYF. Using reference TRBV15 and TRBJ2-3 for the parts outside the CDR3, the full variable domain is DAMVIQNPRYQVTQFGKPVTLSCSQTLNHNVMYWYQQKSSQAPKLLFHYYDKDFNNEADTPDNFQSRRPNTSFCFLDIRSPGLGDTAMYLCATSRLLAGVGDTQYFGPGTRLTVL.

The chain joins TRBV11-2 to TRBJ1-1; no definite D call. The CDR3 sequence is 15 residues long. Between the trimmed V and J ends, which lost 0 bases and 4 bases, there was a span of 12 bases. Germline values: CDR1 SGHAT, CDR2 FQNNGV. CDR3 DNA: TGTGCCAGCAGCTTAGAACCCGTATTAGTCACTGAAGCTTTCTTT. It translates to CASSLEPVLVTEAFF.

This clone was seen once. This chain connects TRBV20-1 to TRBJ1-2; D is uncertain. Germline CDR1 DFQATT, CDR2 SNEGSKA (reference sequence). The CDR3 totals 11 residues. V shed 6 bases and J shed 4 bases, with 9 bases lying between them. In DNA, the CDR3 is TGCAGTGCCACGGACGGCTATGGCTACACCTTC. Translation: CSATDGYGYTF.

This chain uses TRBV10-3 with TRBJ2-7; D is ambiguous. The length of the CDR3 is 12 residues. The ends were cut back, 2 bases at V and 3 bases at J, with 5 bases in the middle. From germline, CDR1 is ENHRY and CDR2 SYGVKD. CDR3 loop: CAISENNYEQYF. In DNA, the CDR3 is TGTGCCATCAGTGAGAACAACTACGAGCAGTACTTC.

The J gene is TRBJ2-5, the V gene TRBV5-6, with 9 bases lining up with TRBD2. From germline, CDR1 is SGHDT and CDR2 YYEEEE. The CDR3 is made up of 18 amino acids. The ends lost 1 base at V and 2 bases at J; junction bases unmatched: 12. The CDR3 DNA is TGTGCCAGCAGCTTGAGGCGGGAGGGCCCCGGGGGTCAAGAGACCCAGTACTTC. Translation: CASSLRREGPGGQETQYF.

The CDR3 loop is CASSPWTVHEQYF. Here the CDR3 DNA reads TGTGCCAGCAGCCCCTGGACAGTCCACGAGCAGTACTTC. The chain links TRBV7-9 to TRBJ2-7, with D possibly being TRBD1 (6 bases). Trimming shortened V by 5 bases and J by 5 bases, and 13 bases separated the two germline ends. CDR3 length equals 13 residues. The germline gives CDR1 SEHNR, CDR2 FQNEAQ (reference sequence).

This clone was seen a single time. The rearrangement links TRBV20-1 to TRBJ1-1, with D maybe TRBD1 (6 bases). The germline V gene has CDR1 DFQATT and CDR2 SNEGSKA (reference sequence). The CDR3 length is 11 residues. The CDR3 coding sequence is TGCAGCCCAAGGGGGGGCACTGAAGCTTTCTTT. Translated, it gives CSPRGGTEAFF.

V usage is TRBV4-3 and J usage is TRBJ2-1; no reliable D call. This CDR3 has 15 amino acids. Germline lookup yields CDR1 LGHNA and CDR2 YSLEER. Trimming left V 0 bases short and J 2 bases short, with 8 bases between. The CDR3 DNA reads TGCGCCAGCAGCCAAGAGTCACTTCCCTACAATGAGCAGTTCTTC. Translated: CASSQESLPYNEQFF.

This chain links TRBV7-8 with TRBJ2-5, with D unresolved. Germline assignment: CDR1 SGHVS and CDR2 FQNEAQ. The ends were cut back, 4 bases at V and 1 base at J, with 7 bases in the middle. The CDR3 is made up of 13 amino acids. The CDR3 nucleotides read TGTGCCAGCAGCTCTCACCCCCAAGAGACCCAGTACTTC. Translated, it gives CASSSHPQETQYF.

The V call is TRBV2, the J call TRBJ2-1; maybe TRBD1 (5 bases). The CDR3 totals 14 residues. Germline loops: CDR1 SNHLY, CDR2 FYNNEI. Trimming stripped 11 bases from V and 6 bases from J, with 20 bases between. CDR3 nucleotide sequence: TGTGCCTCCAGGGTGGGGAACTTCCGCAATGAGCAGTTCTTC. It specifies CASRVGNFRNEQFF.